A selection of T cell receptor beta chains follows, all from one sample in a study of CD8 T cells in Susac syndrome. TCRdb processed the immunoSEQ multiplex PCR reads anew with MiXCR; each CDR3 protein has one entry. The sample lists around 130,000 distinct CDR3 sequences, about 95% occurring once. The sequencing sample was made of CD4+ T cells from PBMCs. All receptors come from a human donor in good health. Both conserved end residues are part of each CDR3. The order of the fields is CDR3 length, clone size, J gene, V gene, D gene, CDR3 DNA, CDR3 protein. A D gene is named only where the DNA matches it firmly. A clone size is listed for some rows: how often the clone was seen (once, few, many), or a class if it is expanded.

CDR3 length: 14; clone size: -; J gene: TRBJ2-2; V gene: TRBV20-1; D gene: TRBD1; CDR3 DNA: TGCAGTGCCCAGACAGGGTTGAACACCGGGGAGCTGTTTTTT; CDR3 protein: CSAQTGLNTGELFF
CDR3 length: 13; clone size: -; J gene: TRBJ2-1; V gene: TRBV3-1; D gene: -; CDR3 DNA: TGTGCCAGCAGCCAAGATGGCCTAAATGAGCAGTTCTTC; CDR3 protein: CASSQDGLNEQFF
CDR3 length: 11; clone size: -; J gene: TRBJ2-1; V gene: TRBV28; D gene: -; CDR3 DNA: TGTGCCAGCAGTATAACGAGAAGGCAGTTCTTC; CDR3 protein: CASSITRRQFF
CDR3 length: 13; clone size: -; J gene: TRBJ2-1; V gene: TRBV29-1; D gene: -; CDR3 DNA: TGCGGCCACCGCACCAGCTCCTACAATGAGCAGTTCTTC; CDR3 protein: CGHRTSSYNEQFF
CDR3 length: 14; clone size: -; J gene: TRBJ2-7; V gene: TRBV10-3; D gene: TRBD1; CDR3 DNA: TGTGCCATCAGCCTGGACAGGGAATGGGACGAGCAGTACTTC; CDR3 protein: CAISLDREWDEQYF
CDR3 length: 13; clone size: -; J gene: TRBJ2-7; V gene: TRBV25-1; D gene: TRBD1; CDR3 DNA: TGTGCCACCGCTCCCTCAGGGGGTTTGGCGCAGTACTTC; CDR3 protein: CATAPSGGLAQYF
CDR3 length: 12; clone size: once; J gene: TRBJ2-5; V gene: TRBV7-2; D gene: -; CDR3 DNA: TGTGCCAGCAGCGAAGACCGAGAGACCCAGTACTTC; CDR3 protein: CASSEDRETQYF
CDR3 length: 15; clone size: once; J gene: TRBJ2-3; V gene: TRBV15; D gene: -; CDR3 DNA: TGTGCCACCAGCAGAGAGAAGGTCGGCACAGATACGCAGTATTTT; CDR3 protein: CATSREKVGTDTQYF
CDR3 length: 15; clone size: -; J gene: TRBJ2-5; V gene: TRBV3-1; D gene: TRBD2; CDR3 DNA: TGTGCCAGCAGCCCAAGCGGGAGGCGACTCGAGACCCAGTACTTC; CDR3 protein: CASSPSGRRLETQYF
CDR3 length: 15; clone size: -; J gene: TRBJ2-4; V gene: TRBV12-3/TRBV12-4; D gene: -; CDR3 DNA: TGTGCCAGCATCCAGGGTAGCAGGACCAAAAACATTCAGTACTTC; CDR3 protein: CASIQGSRTKNIQYF
CDR3 length: 15; clone size: -; J gene: TRBJ2-7; V gene: TRBV4-1; D gene: TRBD2; CDR3 DNA: TGCGCCAGCAGCCAAGATTGGCAGGGAGGGTACGAGCAGTACTTC; CDR3 protein: CASSQDWQGGYEQYF
CDR3 length: 12; clone size: -; J gene: TRBJ2-7; V gene: TRBV10-2; D gene: -; CDR3 DNA: TGCGCCAGCCGGGACGGCGCCCGCGAGCAGTACTTC; CDR3 protein: CASRDGAREQYF
CDR3 length: 13; clone size: -; J gene: TRBJ1-1; V gene: TRBV12-3/TRBV12-4; D gene: -; CDR3 DNA: TGTGCCAGCAGCCCTCCTAAGAACACTGAAGCTTTCTTT; CDR3 protein: CASSPPKNTEAFF
CDR3 length: 13; clone size: -; J gene: TRBJ2-3; V gene: TRBV27; D gene: TRBD2; CDR3 DNA: TGTGCCAGCCGCCCTAGCGGAGCGGATACGCAGTATTTT; CDR3 protein: CASRPSGADTQYF
CDR3 length: 16; clone size: -; J gene: TRBJ2-6; V gene: TRBV20-1; D gene: -; CDR3 DNA: TGCAGTGCTTTCCTCACAGGAGACCCTGGGGCCAACGTCCTGACTTTC; CDR3 protein: CSAFLTGDPGANVLTF
CDR3 length: 13; clone size: -; J gene: TRBJ1-1; V gene: TRBV3-1; D gene: -; CDR3 DNA: TGTGCCAGCAGCCAGCCCAGGGGACTTCAAGCTTTCTTT; CDR3 protein: CASSQPRGLQAFF
CDR3 length: 16; clone size: -; J gene: TRBJ2-7; V gene: TRBV5-1; D gene: -; CDR3 DNA: TGCGCCAGCAGCTTGGAACAGCGCGCGCGACCCTACGAGCAGTACTTC; CDR3 protein: CASSLEQRARPYEQYF
CDR3 length: 12; clone size: -; J gene: TRBJ2-7; V gene: TRBV12-3/TRBV12-4; D gene: -; CDR3 DNA: TGTGCCAGCAGTAATCAGGGTTACGAGCAGTACTTC; CDR3 protein: CASSNQGYEQYF
CDR3 length: 14; clone size: -; J gene: TRBJ2-7; V gene: TRBV2; D gene: TRBD2; CDR3 DNA: TGTGCCAGCAGTGACGGACTAGCGTTTTACGAGCAGTACTTC; CDR3 protein: CASSDGLAFYEQYF
CDR3 length: 15; clone size: -; J gene: TRBJ1-5; V gene: TRBV20-1; D gene: -; CDR3 DNA: TGCAGTGCTAGAGTAAGGACGCTTAGTCCACAGCCCCAGCATTTT; CDR3 protein: CSARVRTLSPQPQHF
CDR3 length: 15; clone size: -; J gene: TRBJ2-7; V gene: TRBV4-2; D gene: -; CDR3 DNA: TGTGCCAGCAGCCAAGGGGTAAGCGGGCTCGGCGAGCAGTACTTC; CDR3 protein: CASSQGVSGLGEQYF
CDR3 length: 11; clone size: -; J gene: TRBJ1-1; V gene: TRBV10-1; D gene: -; CDR3 DNA: TGCGCCACCCGCAAGGGAACTGAAGCTTTCTTT; CDR3 protein: CATRKGTEAFF
CDR3 length: 15; clone size: -; J gene: TRBJ2-1; V gene: TRBV18; D gene: -; CDR3 DNA: TGTGCCAGCTCACCGAGGGAGGGGGGAGGTAATGAGCAGTTCTTC; CDR3 protein: CASSPREGGGNEQFF
CDR3 length: 15; clone size: -; J gene: TRBJ1-2; V gene: TRBV29-1; D gene: TRBD1; CDR3 DNA: TGCAGCGTTCCTGACAGGGAAGAGTCAAACTATGGCTACACCTTC; CDR3 protein: CSVPDREESNYGYTF
CDR3 length: 14; clone size: -; J gene: TRBJ1-4; V gene: TRBV7-9; D gene: -; CDR3 DNA: TGTGCCAGCAGCTTAATGACAGACAATGAAAAACTGTTTTTT; CDR3 protein: CASSLMTDNEKLFF
CDR3 length: 18; clone size: -; J gene: TRBJ2-5; V gene: TRBV11-2; D gene: TRBD2; CDR3 DNA: TGTGCCAGCATCCCCATCCTGGGTCTAGCGGATTTACAAGAGACCCAGTACTTC; CDR3 protein: CASIPILGLADLQETQYF
CDR3 length: 15; clone size: -; J gene: TRBJ2-7; V gene: TRBV5-4; D gene: -; CDR3 DNA: TGTGCCAGCAGCTTGCAAGGGAGGTCGGGGTACGAGCAGTACTTC; CDR3 protein: CASSLQGRSGYEQYF
CDR3 length: 16; clone size: -; J gene: TRBJ2-3; V gene: TRBV7-6; D gene: -; CDR3 DNA: TGTGCCAGCAGCCCGGCAGCAGGCTTGAGCACAGATACGCAGTATTTT; CDR3 protein: CASSPAAGLSTDTQYF
CDR3 length: 11; clone size: -; J gene: TRBJ2-1; V gene: TRBV29-1; D gene: -; CDR3 DNA: TGCAGCGTTAGGGGGGGCGATGAGCAGTTCTTC; CDR3 protein: CSVRGGDEQFF
CDR3 length: 14; clone size: -; J gene: TRBJ2-5; V gene: TRBV5-4; D gene: TRBD2; CDR3 DNA: TGTGCCAGCAGCCTCGGACTAGCGCAAGAGACCCAGTACTTC; CDR3 protein: CASSLGLAQETQYF
CDR3 length: 12; clone size: few; J gene: TRBJ2-3; V gene: TRBV3-1; D gene: -; CDR3 DNA: TGTGCCAGCAGCCAAGTTCGAGATACGCAGTATTTT; CDR3 protein: CASSQVRDTQYF
CDR3 length: 12; clone size: -; J gene: TRBJ2-7; V gene: TRBV29-1; D gene: -; CDR3 DNA: TGCAGCGGCCGGGACACTTCCTACGAGCAGTACTTC; CDR3 protein: CSGRDTSYEQYF
CDR3 length: 13; clone size: -; J gene: TRBJ2-5; V gene: TRBV5-1; D gene: TRBD1; CDR3 DNA: TGCGCCAGCAGCTCAGGGGGCGTCGAGACCCAGTACTTC; CDR3 protein: CASSSGGVETQYF
CDR3 length: 15; clone size: -; J gene: TRBJ2-1; V gene: TRBV2; D gene: TRBD2; CDR3 DNA: TGTGCCAGCAGTGAAAGCGGGATCTCCTACAATGAGCAGTTCTTC; CDR3 protein: CASSESGISYNEQFF
CDR3 length: 16; clone size: -; J gene: TRBJ2-1; V gene: TRBV7-8; D gene: -; CDR3 DNA: TGTGCCAGCACCGCCAGGGCGATGACGATGCACAATGAGCAGTTCTTC; CDR3 protein: CASTARAMTMHNEQFF
CDR3 length: 13; clone size: -; J gene: TRBJ1-1; V gene: TRBV2; D gene: -; CDR3 DNA: TGTGCCAGCAGTGGGGGCGGAGGGACTGAAGCTTTCTTT; CDR3 protein: CASSGGGGTEAFF
CDR3 length: 13; clone size: -; J gene: TRBJ1-2; V gene: TRBV12-3/TRBV12-4; D gene: -; CDR3 DNA: TGTGCCAGCAGTTCCGGACAGACTTATGGCTACACCTTC; CDR3 protein: CASSSGQTYGYTF
CDR3 length: 13; clone size: -; J gene: TRBJ2-5; V gene: TRBV7-9; D gene: -; CDR3 DNA: TGTGCCAGCTCCCCTAATCTGGGGGAGACCCAGTACTTC; CDR3 protein: CASSPNLGETQYF
CDR3 length: 15; clone size: -; J gene: TRBJ2-2; V gene: TRBV9; D gene: -; CDR3 DNA: TGTGCCAGCAGCGTAGTAGAGAGGGGTACCGGGGAGCTGTTTTTT; CDR3 protein: CASSVVERGTGELFF